This T cell receptor beta chain originates from a study of blood T cells in healthy people across ages (dated by TCRdb to the mid-2010s). Context from the whole study: In model experiments, roughly one uniquely barcoded TCR beta cDNA molecule per two T cells was captured by template switching. Age-related changes in TCR beta repertoire diversity were measured in the study by deep sequencing normalized with unique cDNA molecular identifiers. Donors were grouped into four age groups: young (average approximately 15 years), middle-aged (39), aged (about 60) and long-lived (approximately 75). To avoid experimental bias, donors of different ages were distributed randomly across sequencing lanes. The study analyzed two additional independent replicas of 1 million unique cDNA reads from the same blood draw for two donors, one aged 18 to 30 and one aged 80 or older. What the work shows at the level of the full study, not this receptor alone: Observed TCR beta diversity correlated strongly with the percentage of naive T cells measured by flow cytometry. The CMV infection status of donors was not known, potentially confounding age-related changes in expanded clonotypes. Bulk unsorted PBMC profiling prevented conclusive comparison of naive and antigen-experienced compartments. Total diversity estimates from one million sequenced T cells were considered lower bounds and underestimates. The long-lived group showed more naive CD4+ T cells, fewer expanded clones and increased TCR diversity than the aged group, suggesting age selection. Observed TCR beta diversity per million T cells fell roughly linearly with age, and a significant reduction was already apparent by age roughly 40.

This clonotype appeared a few times. Its antigen is not yet known. Base qualities are not recorded, but no much larger clone differs from it by a single base. The library was built by means of 5' RACE. The sequencing machine was an Illumina HiSeq 2500. A second PCR of about 6 to 12 cycles was performed with a sample-barcoded 5' primer and a J-beta primer mix. A template-switch 5' adaptor carrying 12 random nucleotides introduced a unique molecular identifier onto each TCR beta cDNA molecule. Each sample yielded at least 3 million CDR3-containing paired-end reads. First-strand cDNA synthesis was performed from all RNA using the Mint cDNA synthesis kit, with priming by a TRBC-specific oligonucleotide. Following uracil-DNA glycosylase treatment, all cDNA underwent a first 18-cycle PCR with the universal primers M1SS and BC2_uni_R. On the study's bioinformatics: Each sample was normalized by randomly selecting 1 million high-quality reads, each carrying a distinct molecular identifier. Instead of being binned into consensus sequences, reads that shared molecular identifiers were thrown out. MiTCR, set to a Q25 quality threshold and the strictest error-elimination algorithm, was used for CDR3 identification, clonotype clustering and error correction. A nonparametric unseen species model with Euler transformation was used to estimate lower-bound total TCR beta diversity. Starting from the raw public reads, TCRdb applied fastp trimming at Q25, assembled clones with MiXCR and retained in-frame beta chains. Rows with a matching CDR3 protein are joined into one entry that keeps the most common DNA and genes. These V and J calls originate from TCRdb's pipeline instead of the authors' own analysis. The sample has 780,000 or so distinct CDR3 sequences on record, less than 70% of them singletons. Clones ranked in the top ten supply approximately 40% of the sample.

The donors were 40 or so Caucasian individuals from Russia, aged about 6 to 95 years, who were systemically healthy. Each donor gave approximately 9.4 milliliters of peripheral blood, drawn into EDTA-treated Vacutainer tubes. Ficoll-Paque density-gradient centrifugation was used to isolate PBMCs, with at least 6.5 million per sample. Total RNA was extracted from PBMCs with Trizol reagent, with at least 6 micrograms obtained per sample. For every donor, flow cytometry on a PBMC aliquot measured the percentage of naive CD45RAhigh/CD27high T cells. CDR1 and CDR2, looked up from the germline V gene, are SGHDN and FVKESK. There are 15 amino acids in the CDR3, from cysteine to phenylalanine inclusive. Left in the record is the CDR3 DNA by itself, 45 bases read in frame from the first base.

This sequence originates from a man older than 75 in good health. The specimen was blood. The V gene is TRBV14 and the J gene is TRBJ2-7; the D segment is perhaps TRBD1 or TRBD2, each sharing 6 matched bases. The J call may be mistaken, given a closer DNA end match to TRBJ2-5. The nucleotide sequence reads TGTGCCAGCAGCCAAGTTGGGGGGCGCGGAGAGACCCAGTACTTC. This translates into CASSQVGGRGETQYF.